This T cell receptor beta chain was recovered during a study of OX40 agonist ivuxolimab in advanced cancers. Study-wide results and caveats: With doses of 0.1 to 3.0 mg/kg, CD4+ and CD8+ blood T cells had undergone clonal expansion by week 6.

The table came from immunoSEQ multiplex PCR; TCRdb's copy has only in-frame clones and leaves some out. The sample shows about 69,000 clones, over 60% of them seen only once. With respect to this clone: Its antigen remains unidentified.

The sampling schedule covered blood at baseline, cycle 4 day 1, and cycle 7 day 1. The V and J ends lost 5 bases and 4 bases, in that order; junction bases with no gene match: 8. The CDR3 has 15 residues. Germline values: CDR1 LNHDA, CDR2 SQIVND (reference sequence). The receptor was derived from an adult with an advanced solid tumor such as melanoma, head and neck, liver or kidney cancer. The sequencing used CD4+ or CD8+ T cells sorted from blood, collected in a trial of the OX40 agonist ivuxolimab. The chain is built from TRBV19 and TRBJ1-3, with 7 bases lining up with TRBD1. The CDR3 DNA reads TGTGCCAGTAGTGAGAAGGGGGCGCGAGGAAACACCATATATTTT. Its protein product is CASSEKGARGNTIYF.